Listed below are T cell receptor beta chains from one sample, sequenced in a study of cytomegalovirus exposure and HLA in healthy donors. TCRdb keeps only in-frame clones here, not all; method: immunoSEQ multiplex PCR. The top ten hold roughly 2% of the sample, which has some 30,000 clones, roughly 44% seen once. The specimen sequenced was PBMCs. These receptors originate from a woman in her forties or fifties in good health and CMV-seronegative. CDR3s include the opening cysteine and the closing phenylalanine or tryptophan. Fields, in order: V gene, J gene, D gene, clone size, CDR3 DNA, CDR3 protein. The D gene is left open where the match is weak. Rows may omit the clone size; those that give it use once, few, many or a size class.

V: TRBV14; J: TRBJ1-1; D: TRBD1; size: few; DNA: TGTGCCAGCAGTGGATGGACAGGAGGCACTGAAGCTTTCTTT; CDR3: CASSGWTGGTEAFF
V: TRBV2; J: TRBJ1-5; D: .; size: few; DNA: TGTGCCAGCAGTTCAGGTCCTGATCGACCCCAGCATTTT; CDR3: CASSSGPDRPQHF
V: TRBV9; J: TRBJ2-7; D: .; size: .; DNA: TGTGCCAGCAGCTTGGCCGGGGGCTCCTACGAGCAGTACTTC; CDR3: CASSLAGGSYEQYF
V: TRBV9; J: TRBJ1-5; D: .; size: .; DNA: TGTGCCAGCAGCCCGACCGGGAGCAATCAGCCCCAGCATTTT; CDR3: CASSPTGSNQPQHF
V: TRBV5-1; J: TRBJ2-7; D: .; size: .; DNA: TGCGCCAGCAGCCCCGGGACTTCCCTTGAGAAGCAGTACTTC; CDR3: CASSPGTSLEKQYF
V: TRBV19; J: TRBJ1-4; D: .; size: .; DNA: TGTGCCAGTAGTATAACAGGAAGGGGTGAAAAACTGTTTTTT; CDR3: CASSITGRGEKLFF
V: TRBV28; J: TRBJ2-3; D: .; size: few; DNA: TGTGCCAGCCGGGGAGCCAACACAGATACGCAGTATTTT; CDR3: CASRGANTDTQYF
V: TRBV5-4; J: TRBJ1-2; D: TRBD1; size: .; DNA: TGTGCCAGCAGCGAGGGACAGCGGAACTATGGCTACACCTTC; CDR3: CASSEGQRNYGYTF
V: TRBV6-6; J: TRBJ2-3; D: .; size: .; DNA: TGTGCCAGCAGGGGTAGCGGTTCCCGGGGGGATACGCAGTATTTT; CDR3: CASRGSGSRGDTQYF
V: TRBV14; J: TRBJ2-1; D: TRBD2; size: few; DNA: TGTGCCAGCAGCCAACCCCCTAGCGGGAGCCCCTTCGATGAGCAGTTCTTC; CDR3: CASSQPPSGSPFDEQFF
V: TRBV5-6; J: TRBJ2-7; D: TRBD2; size: .; DNA: TGTGCCAGCAGCTTGGGGACGGGGGGGCCTTCCTACGAGCAGTACTTC; CDR3: CASSLGTGGPSYEQYF
V: TRBV27; J: TRBJ1-2; D: .; size: few; DNA: TGTGCCAGCAGTTTCAAGCCCAGGGTGCCCCTGAATGGCTACACCTTC; CDR3: CASSFKPRVPLNGYTF
V: TRBV5-4; J: TRBJ2-1; D: TRBD1; size: few; DNA: TGTGCCGGGTCCCGGGACAGCCCCTACAATGAGCAGTTCTTC; CDR3: CAGSRDSPYNEQFF
V: TRBV5-8; J: TRBJ2-5; D: .; size: .; DNA: TGTGCCAGCGTTAGGGGCAGACAAGAGACCCAGTACTTC; CDR3: CASVRGRQETQYF
V: TRBV15; J: TRBJ1-2; D: .; size: .; DNA: TGTGCCACCAGCAGTGTACTCAGGGAAACTGGTGGCTACACCTTC; CDR3: CATSSVLRETGGYTF
V: TRBV7-8; J: TRBJ2-5; D: TRBD2; size: .; DNA: TGTGCCAGCAGCTTTCGGACTAGCGGGGCCCTACTTCAAGAGACCCAGTACTTC; CDR3: CASSFRTSGALLQETQYF
V: TRBV5-1; J: TRBJ1-6; D: .; size: .; DNA: TGCGCCAGCAGCTCGAATGGAGACAATTCACCCCTCCACTTT; CDR3: CASSSNGDNSPLHF
V: TRBV6-6; J: TRBJ2-5; D: TRBD1; size: few; DNA: TGTGCCAGCAGGCAGCAGGGGGCGGAAGAGACCCAGTACTTC; CDR3: CASRQQGAEETQYF
V: TRBV28; J: TRBJ2-5; D: TRBD1; size: .; DNA: TGTGCCAGCAGTTTATGGGGGACAGGGAAAGAGACCCAGTACTTC; CDR3: CASSLWGTGKETQYF
V: TRBV6-5; J: TRBJ1-2; D: TRBD1; size: .; DNA: TGTGCCAGCAGTTACCTACTCAGGGGGCCCCATGGCTACACCTTC; CDR3: CASSYLLRGPHGYTF
V: TRBV7-2; J: TRBJ1-3; D: .; size: .; DNA: TGTGCCAGCAGCTTATTTACGCCAGGTTTGGGAAACACCATATATTTT; CDR3: CASSLFTPGLGNTIYF
V: TRBV27; J: TRBJ2-2; D: TRBD2; size: .; DNA: TGTGCCAGCAGTCGTACTAGCGGGGCCGGGGAGCTGTTTTTT; CDR3: CASSRTSGAGELFF
V: TRBV30; J: TRBJ1-6; D: TRBD1; size: .; DNA: TGTGCCTGGAGGGTGACAGGGAAAAGGTTTAATTCACCCCTCCACTTT; CDR3: CAWRVTGKRFNSPLHF
V: TRBV28; J: TRBJ1-1; D: TRBD1; size: .; DNA: TGTGCCAGCAGTCCGAGGGCCCCGACAGGGAACGCTGAAGCTTTCTTT; CDR3: CASSPRAPTGNAEAFF
V: TRBV4-1; J: TRBJ2-2; D: TRBD2; size: .; DNA: TGCGCCAGCAGCCAACCCTTCGGGGGGAGAACGAACACCGGGGAGCTGTTTTTT; CDR3: CASSQPFGGRTNTGELFF
V: TRBV7-9; J: TRBJ1-5; D: .; size: few; DNA: TGTTCCAGCAGCTTGGGGGGTCAGCCCCAGCATTTT; CDR3: CSSSLGGQPQHF
V: TRBV2; J: TRBJ1-2; D: .; size: .; DNA: TGTGCCAGCAGTGATGGAGGGTGGGCCTATGGCTACACCTTC; CDR3: CASSDGGWAYGYTF
V: TRBV7-2; J: TRBJ2-7; D: .; size: .; DNA: TGTGCCAGCAGCTTAGTTCACGGCGGCAGGGGTTTAGAGCAGTACTTC; CDR3: CASSLVHGGRGLEQYF
V: TRBV7-8; J: TRBJ2-2; D: TRBD1; size: once; DNA: TGTGCCAGCAGCTTGGACAGGTTGAACACCGGGGAGCTGTTTTTT; CDR3: CASSLDRLNTGELFF